These 9 T cell receptor beta chains were all obtained from the same sample, sequenced in a study of cytomegalovirus exposure and HLA in healthy donors. Amplification used 60 Vbeta primers and 13 Jbeta primers. The protocol was immunoSEQ multiplex PCR, while the TCRdb copy is restricted to in-frame clones and leaves out a portion. This sample carries approximately 140,000 clones, around 60% of them seen once, and the ten largest clones take 6% to 8.5%. Sequencing used PBMCs. Receptor source: an older woman in good health and CMV-seropositive.

This chain links TRBV7-2 with TRBJ2-3, with 12 positions matching TRBD2. Germline V CDR1 and CDR2: SGHTA, FQGNSA. Trimming at V came to 5 bases and at J to 3 bases, leaving 6 bases not matched to a gene. The CDR3 covers 16 residues. CDR3 sequence reads: CASSHGTSGPTDTQYF. The DNA of the CDR3 is TGTGCCAGCAGCCATGGGACTAGCGGGCCGACAGATACGCAGTATTTT. The complete variable domain, with remaining parts taken from reference TRBV7-2 and TRBJ2-3, reads GAGVSQSPSNKVTEKGKDVELRCDPISGHTALYWYRQSLGQGLEFLIYFQGNSAPDKSGLPSDRFSAERTGGSVSTLTIQRTQQEDSAVYLCASSHGTSGPTDTQYFGPGTRLTVL.

The chain links TRBV10-3 to TRBJ2-2; D is perhaps TRBD2 (5 bases). Between the trimmed V and J ends, which lost 4 bases and 0 bases, there was a span of 9 bases. Germline loops: CDR1 ENHRY, CDR2 SYGVKD. The CDR3 runs 15 residues. DNA of the CDR3: TGTGCCATCAGTGGAAGCGGAACGAACACCGGGGAGCTGTTTTTT. It is translated as CAISGSGTNTGELFF.

The chain has TRBV20-1 and TRBJ2-7; D ambiguous. Germline CDR1 DFQATT, CDR2 SNEGSKA (reference sequence). Between the trimmed V and J ends, which lost 8 bases and 2 bases, there was a span of 10 bases. The CDR3 loop spans 11 amino acids. The CDR3 coding sequence is TGCAGTCCACTGCAGGCCTACGAGCAGTACTTC. The encoded protein is CSPLQAYEQYF.

The V and J genes are TRBV2 and TRBJ2-7, with a tentative D call TRBD2 (5 bases). Trimming cost V 3 bases and J 2 bases, with 11 bases left between them. Germline loops: CDR1 SNHLY, CDR2 FYNNEI. The CDR3 has 14 residues. The chain's CDR3 is CASSELTTTYEQYF. CDR3 bases: TGTGCCAGCAGTGAGTTGACTACCACCTACGAGCAGTACTTC.

The chain carries TRBV10-1 and TRBJ2-1, with a weak D call TRBD2 (6 bases). The germline V gene encodes CDR1 WNHNN and CDR2 SYGVQD (reference sequence). V dropped 3 bases and J dropped 9 bases, with 21 bases sitting between them. The CDR3 covers 16 residues. CDR3 sequence reads: CASSDLLTGVPSEQFF. CDR3 bases: TGCGCCAGCAGTGACCTACTGACGGGAGTCCCCTCTGAGCAGTTCTTC.

This clone has only one observation. V is TRBV30 and J is TRBJ2-3; D call uncertain. Germline loops: CDR1 GTSNPN, CDR2 SVGIG (reference sequence). The CDR3 is 13 residues long. The ends were cut back, 0 bases at V and 0 bases at J, with 4 bases in the middle. The CDR3 DNA sequence: TGTGCCTGGAGTGTACGGAGCACAGATACGCAGTATTTT. Translation gives CAWSVRSTDTQYF. The full variable domain, rest sourced from reference TRBV30 and TRBJ2-3, is SQTIHQWPATLVQPVGSPLSLECTVEGTSNPNLYWYRQAAGRGLQLLFYSVGIGQISSEVPQNLSASRPQDRQFILSSKKLLLSDSGFYLCAWSVRSTDTQYFGPGTRLTVL.

This clone has a handful of counts. The chain employs TRBV2 and TRBJ1-4; D might be TRBD1 (6 bases). Trimming took 7 bases from V and 7 from J, leaving 10 bases between them. Germline V CDR1 and CDR2: SNHLY, FYNNEI. The CDR3 has 12 amino acids. CDR3 sequence reads: CASNRDGEKLFF. DNA of the CDR3: TGTGCCAGCAACAGGGACGGTGAAAAACTGTTTTTT.

The chain uses TRBV29-1 and TRBJ2-3; 9 nucleotides line up with TRBD1. The germline V gene encodes CDR1 SQVTM and CDR2 ANQGSEA. This CDR3 has 13 residues. J gave up 3 bases and V 5 bases, and 3 bases lay outside the gene matches. CDR3 loop: CSVTTGGTDTQYF. The CDR3 region has the DNA TGCAGCGTTACGACAGGGGGGACAGATACGCAGTATTTT.

This sequence joins TRBV7-9 and TRBJ1-1; 7 positions match TRBD1. Per germline, CDR1 SEHNR and CDR2 FQNEAQ (reference sequence). V dropped 5 bases and J dropped 0; count of bases not matched to a gene: 9. CDR3 size: 16 residues. CDR3: CASSHGDRSLNTEAFF. The CDR3 DNA is TGTGCCAGCAGCCACGGGGACAGAAGTTTGAACACTGAAGCTTTCTTT.